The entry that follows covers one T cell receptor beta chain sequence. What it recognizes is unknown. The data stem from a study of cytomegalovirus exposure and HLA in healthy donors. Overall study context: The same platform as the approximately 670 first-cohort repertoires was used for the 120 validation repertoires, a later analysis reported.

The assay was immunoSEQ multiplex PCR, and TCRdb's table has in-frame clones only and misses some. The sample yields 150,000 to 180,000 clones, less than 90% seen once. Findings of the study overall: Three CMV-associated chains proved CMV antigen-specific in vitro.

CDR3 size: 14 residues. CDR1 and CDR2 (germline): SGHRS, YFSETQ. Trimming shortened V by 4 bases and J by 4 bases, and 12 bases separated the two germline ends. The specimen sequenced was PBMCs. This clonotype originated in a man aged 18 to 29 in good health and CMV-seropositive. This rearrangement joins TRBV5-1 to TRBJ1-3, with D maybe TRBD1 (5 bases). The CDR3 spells CASSAGGYGNTIYF. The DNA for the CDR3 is TGCGCCAGCAGCGCCGGGGGGTACGGAAACACCATATATTTT.